These 7 T cell receptor beta chains share one sample of origin, sequenced in a study of technical replicates of blood from several donors. Sequenced by immunoSEQ multiplex PCR; TCRdb stores in-frame clones only, minus some. The table records 75,000 to 80,000 clones, approximately 94% of them present only once. The sample taken for sequencing was T cells isolated from PBMCs. These receptors were collected from a human donor in good health.

The CDR3 loop reads CASSQPLRTSGSSGELFF. CDR3 sequence (DNA): TGCGCCAGCAGCCAACCTTTAAGGACTAGCGGGAGCTCCGGGGAGCTGTTTTTT. This chain uses TRBV4-1 with TRBJ2-2, with 13 bases that match TRBD2. This CDR3 is built from 18 residues. Germline assignment: CDR1 MGHRA and CDR2 YSYEKL. V shed 2 bases and J 6 bases; nucleotides not matched to a gene: 9.

Comment on this clone: This CDR3 is also generated by other DNA sequences in the sample. This chain uses TRBV27 with TRBJ1-3, with D possibly being TRBD1 (6 bases). The CDR3 has 13 residues. CDR1 is MNHEY and CDR2 is SMNVEV in the germline V gene (reference sequence). The V end lost 2 bases, the J end lost 4 bases, and 6 bases lay between the germline ends. CDR3: CASSLDRGNTIYF. The CDR3 coding sequence is TGTGCCAGCAGTTTAGACAGGGGAAACACCATATATTTT.

This chain connects TRBV19 to TRBJ1-1; D perhaps matches TRBD1 (5 bases). V was clipped by 7 bases and J by 11 bases, with 14 bases between them. The germline gives CDR1 LNHDA, CDR2 SQIVND (reference sequence). The CDR3 runs 11 residues. CDR3 bases: TGTGCCAGTACAATAGGACAAGGGGCTTTCTTT. It translates to CASTIGQGAFF.

This chain joins TRBV6-1 and TRBJ2-7; TRBD1 agrees at 7 bases. Trimming removed 7 bases from V and 2 bases from J; junction bases left unmatched: 8. Germline CDR1 reads MNHNS; CDR2 reads SASEGT. The CDR3 has 14 residues. CDR3 nucleotide sequence: TGTGCCAGCATTCCGGGACAGATAACCTACGAGCAGTACTTC. Its translation is CASIPGQITYEQYF.

The chain couples TRBV7-8 to TRBJ2-7, with D unresolved. Germline CDR1 SGHVS, CDR2 FQNEAQ. Trimming took off 2 bases at V and 0 bases at J, with 14 bases between the two ends. The CDR3 length is 16 residues. The CDR3 reads CASSLYPQRPSYEQYF. In nucleotides, the CDR3 is TGTGCCAGCAGCTTATACCCCCAGCGTCCCTCCTACGAGCAGTACTTC.

J is TRBJ2-1 and V is TRBV7-9; 7 nucleotides agree with TRBD2. The CDR3 length is 16 residues. Germline V lookup: CDR1 SEHNR, CDR2 FQNEAQ (reference sequence). Losses at the gene ends were 2 bases for V and 2 bases for J; bases not matched to a gene: 6. The CDR3 here is CASSLWSGKTYNEQFF. The CDR3 DNA reads as TGTGCCAGCAGCTTATGGAGCGGGAAAACCTACAATGAGCAGTTCTTC.

This rearrangement joins TRBV7-3 to TRBJ2-2; no clear D. CDR1 is SGHTA, CDR2 FQGTGA, per germline. This CDR3 comprises 14 residues. Trimming took off 4 bases at V and 1 base at J, with 7 bases between the two ends. The CDR3 sequence is CASSYTRNTGELFF. The CDR3 DNA sequence: TGTGCCAGCAGCTATACACGGAACACCGGGGAGCTGTTTTTT.